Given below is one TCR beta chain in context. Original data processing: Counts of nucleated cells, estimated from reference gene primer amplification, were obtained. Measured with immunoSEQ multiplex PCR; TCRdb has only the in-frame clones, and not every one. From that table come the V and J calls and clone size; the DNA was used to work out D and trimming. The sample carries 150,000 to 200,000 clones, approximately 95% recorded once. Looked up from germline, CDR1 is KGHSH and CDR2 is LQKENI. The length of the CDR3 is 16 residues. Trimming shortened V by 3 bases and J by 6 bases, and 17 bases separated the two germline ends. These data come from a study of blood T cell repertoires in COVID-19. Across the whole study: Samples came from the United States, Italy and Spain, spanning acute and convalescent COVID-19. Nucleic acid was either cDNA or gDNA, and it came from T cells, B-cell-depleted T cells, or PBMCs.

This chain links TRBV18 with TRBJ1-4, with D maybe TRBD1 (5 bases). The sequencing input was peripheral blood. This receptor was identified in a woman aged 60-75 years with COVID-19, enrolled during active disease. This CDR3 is CASSPAVRGTYEKLFF. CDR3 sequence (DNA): TGTGCCAGCTCACCTGCGGTACGGGGGACTTATGAAAAACTGTTTTTT.